The T cell receptor beta chain under discussion was sequenced for a study of OX40 agonist ivuxolimab in advanced cancers. Clones were sequenced by immunoSEQ multiplex PCR, and TCRdb holds only the in-frame ones, with some missing. The table records fewer than 85,000 clones, 90% of them present only once. The CDR3 has 16 residues. Germline V lookup: CDR1 SGHTA, CDR2 FQGNSA. V shed 5 bases and J 2 bases; nucleotides not matched to a gene: 8. This TCR derives from an adult with an advanced solid tumor such as melanoma, head and neck, liver or kidney cancer. The V call is TRBV7-2, the J call TRBJ2-5, with 10 bases fitting TRBD1. Sequences were derived from CD4+ or CD8+ T cells sorted from blood, sampled in a trial of the OX40 agonist ivuxolimab. The DNA for the CDR3 is TGTGCCAGCAGCCCCGGACAGGGGGGAGGGCAAGAGACCCAGTACTTC. Protein product: CASSPGQGGGQETQYF.